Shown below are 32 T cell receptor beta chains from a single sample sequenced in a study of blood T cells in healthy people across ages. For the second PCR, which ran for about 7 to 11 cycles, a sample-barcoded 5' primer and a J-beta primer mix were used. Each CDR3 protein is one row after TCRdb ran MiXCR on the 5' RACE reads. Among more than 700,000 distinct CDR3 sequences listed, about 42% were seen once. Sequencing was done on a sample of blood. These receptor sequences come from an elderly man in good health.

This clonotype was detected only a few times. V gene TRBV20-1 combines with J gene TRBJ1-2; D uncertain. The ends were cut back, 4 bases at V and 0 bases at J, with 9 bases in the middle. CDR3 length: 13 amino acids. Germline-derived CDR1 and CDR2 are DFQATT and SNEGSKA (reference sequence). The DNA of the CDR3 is TGCAGTGCTATGGACGGGACTAACTATGGCTACACCTTC. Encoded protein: CSAMDGTNYGYTF.

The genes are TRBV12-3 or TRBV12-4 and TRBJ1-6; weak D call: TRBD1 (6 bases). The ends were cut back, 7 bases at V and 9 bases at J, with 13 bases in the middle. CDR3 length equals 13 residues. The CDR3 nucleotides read TGTGCCAGCAAATGGGGGCAGGGTTCACCCCTCCACTTT. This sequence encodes CASKWGQGSPLHF.

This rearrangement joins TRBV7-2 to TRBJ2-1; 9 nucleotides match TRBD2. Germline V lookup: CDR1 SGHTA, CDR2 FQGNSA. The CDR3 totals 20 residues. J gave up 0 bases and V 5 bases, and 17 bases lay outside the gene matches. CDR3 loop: CASSHPTFLAGKGSYNEQFF. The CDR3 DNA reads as TGTGCCAGCAGCCACCCCACTTTTCTAGCGGGGAAGGGCTCCTACAATGAGCAGTTCTTC.

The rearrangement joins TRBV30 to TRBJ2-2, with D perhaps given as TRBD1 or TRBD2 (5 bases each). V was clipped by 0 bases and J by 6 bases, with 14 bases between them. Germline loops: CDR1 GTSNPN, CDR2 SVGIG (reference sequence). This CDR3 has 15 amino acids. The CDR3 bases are TGTGCCTGGAGTGTCGGTCGGGTGGGGGCCGGGGAGCTGTTTTTT. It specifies CAWSVGRVGAGELFF.

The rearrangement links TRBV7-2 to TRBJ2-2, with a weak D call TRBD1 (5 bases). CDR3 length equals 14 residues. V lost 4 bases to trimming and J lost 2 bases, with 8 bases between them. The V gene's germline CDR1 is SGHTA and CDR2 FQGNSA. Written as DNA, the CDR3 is TGTGCCAGCAGCTCGGACATTAACACCGGGGAGCTGTTTTTT. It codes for CASSSDINTGELFF.

DNA for the CDR3: TGTGCCAGCAACGCAGGGGGAGACTTGAACACTGAAGCTTTCTTT. The encoded protein is CASNAGGDLNTEAFF. The chain carries TRBV7-2 and TRBJ1-1; 7 bases are a match to TRBD1. Per germline, CDR1 SGHTA and CDR2 FQGNSA. J gave up 0 bases and V 7 bases, and 8 bases lay outside the gene matches. The CDR3 covers 15 residues.

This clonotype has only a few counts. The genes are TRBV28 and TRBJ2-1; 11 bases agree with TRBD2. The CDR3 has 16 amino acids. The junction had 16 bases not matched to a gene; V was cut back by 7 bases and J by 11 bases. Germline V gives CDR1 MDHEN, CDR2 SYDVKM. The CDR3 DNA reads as TGTGCCAGCACCCTCTTTTCTAGCGGGGGGAACACTAAGCAGTTCTTC. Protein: CASTLFSSGGNTKQFF.

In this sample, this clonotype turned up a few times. CDR3 amino acids: CASRRSGWANEQFF. In DNA, the CDR3 is TGTGCCAGCAGAAGAAGCGGGTGGGCCAATGAGCAGTTCTTC. The rearrangement joins TRBV12-3 or TRBV12-4 to TRBJ2-1; D might be TRBD2 (6 bases). The CDR3 is 14 residues long. V dropped 6 bases and J dropped 6 bases, with 15 bases sitting between them.

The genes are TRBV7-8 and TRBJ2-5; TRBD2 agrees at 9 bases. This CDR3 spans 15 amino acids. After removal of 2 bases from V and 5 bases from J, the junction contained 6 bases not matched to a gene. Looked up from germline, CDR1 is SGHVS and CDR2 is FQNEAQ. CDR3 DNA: TGTGCCAGCAGCTTATTAGCGGGAGTCGTGGAGACCCAGTACTTC. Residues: CASSLLAGVVETQYF.

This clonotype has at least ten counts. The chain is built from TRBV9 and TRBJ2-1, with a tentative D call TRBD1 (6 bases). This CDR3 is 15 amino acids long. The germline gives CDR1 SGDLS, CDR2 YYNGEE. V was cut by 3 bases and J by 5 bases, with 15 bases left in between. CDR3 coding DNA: TGTGCCAGCAGCGAGGGGGACCTGGGGGACAATGAGCAGTTCTTC. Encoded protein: CASSEGDLGDNEQFF.

The CDR3 DNA sequence: TGTGCCAGCAGCGTAAATAGCTGGGATGAGCAGTTCTTC. It specifies CASSVNSWDEQFF. V is TRBV7-3 and J is TRBJ2-1; D is uncertain. The CDR3 has 13 amino acids. Trimming cost V 5 bases and J 8 bases, with 13 bases left between them. Germline-derived CDR1 and CDR2 are SGHTA and FQGTGA.

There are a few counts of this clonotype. CDR3 in amino acids: CASSERGYEQYF. CDR3 nucleotides: TGTGCCAGCAGTGAAAGGGGTTATGAGCAGTACTTC. The V gene is TRBV6-1, the J gene TRBJ2-7; D is perhaps TRBD1 (5 bases). V lost 2 bases and J 7 bases, leaving 9 bases between the germline ends. The length of the CDR3 is 12 residues. In germline, CDR1 is MNHNS, CDR2 SASEGT.

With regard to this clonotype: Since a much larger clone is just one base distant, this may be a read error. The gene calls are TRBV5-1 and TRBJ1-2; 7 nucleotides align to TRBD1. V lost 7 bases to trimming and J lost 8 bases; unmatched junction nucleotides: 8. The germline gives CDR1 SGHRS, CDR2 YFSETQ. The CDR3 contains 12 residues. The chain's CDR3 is CASGRQGEGYTF. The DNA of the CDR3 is TGCGCCAGCGGCCGACAGGGTGAAGGCTACACCTTC.

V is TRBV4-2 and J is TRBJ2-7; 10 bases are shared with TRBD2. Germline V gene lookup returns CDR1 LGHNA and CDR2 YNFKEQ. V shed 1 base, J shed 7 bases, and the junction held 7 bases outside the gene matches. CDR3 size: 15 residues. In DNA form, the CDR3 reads TGTGCCAGCAGCCAAGCCGGGACTAGCGACTATGAGCAGTACTTC. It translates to CASSQAGTSDYEQYF.

DNA of the CDR3: TGTGCCAGCAGCCAAGAACAGCATGGAGCCTACGAGCAGTACTTC. Its protein product is CASSQEQHGAYEQYF. V gene TRBV4-2 combines with J gene TRBJ2-7; no definite D call. Trimming removed 0 bases from V and 2 bases from J, with 11 bases in between. The CDR3 extends over 15 amino acids. Germline values: CDR1 LGHNA, CDR2 YNFKEQ.

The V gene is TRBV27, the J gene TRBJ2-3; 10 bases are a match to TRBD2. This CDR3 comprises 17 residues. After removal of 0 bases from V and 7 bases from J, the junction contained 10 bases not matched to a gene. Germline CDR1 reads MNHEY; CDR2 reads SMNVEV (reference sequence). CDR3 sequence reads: CASSLSRTSGTKNTQYF. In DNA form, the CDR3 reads TGTGCCAGCAGTTTATCGAGGACTAGCGGAACCAAAAATACGCAGTATTTT.

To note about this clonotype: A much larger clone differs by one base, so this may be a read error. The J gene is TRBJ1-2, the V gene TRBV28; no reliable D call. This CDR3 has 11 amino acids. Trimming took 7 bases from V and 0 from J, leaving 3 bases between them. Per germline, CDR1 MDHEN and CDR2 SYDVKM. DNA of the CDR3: TGTGCCAGCACTTCTAACTATGGCTACACCTTC. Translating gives CASTSNYGYTF.

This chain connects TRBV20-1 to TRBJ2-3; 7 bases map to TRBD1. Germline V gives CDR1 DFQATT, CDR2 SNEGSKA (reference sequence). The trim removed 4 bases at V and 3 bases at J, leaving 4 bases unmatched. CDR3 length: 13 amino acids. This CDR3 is CSAKGAWTDTQYF. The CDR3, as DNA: TGCAGTGCTAAGGGGGCTTGGACAGATACGCAGTATTTT.

In DNA, the CDR3 is TGTGCCACCAGTGATCCCGCTAGCGGTTCCTACAATGAGCAGTTCTTC. Protein: CATSDPASGSYNEQFF. The V gene is TRBV24-1, the J gene TRBJ2-1, with 7 bases that match TRBD2. Germline V gene lookup returns CDR1 KGHDR and CDR2 SFDVKD. After removal of 3 bases from V and 1 base from J, the junction contained 5 bases not matched to a gene. CDR3 length equals 16 residues.

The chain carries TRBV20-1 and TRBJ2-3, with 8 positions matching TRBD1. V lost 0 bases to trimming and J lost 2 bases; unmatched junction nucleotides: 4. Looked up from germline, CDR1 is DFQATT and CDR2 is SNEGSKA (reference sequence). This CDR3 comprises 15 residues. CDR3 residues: CSARDGQGATDTQYF. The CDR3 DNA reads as TGCAGTGCTAGAGACGGGCAGGGGGCCACAGATACGCAGTATTTT.

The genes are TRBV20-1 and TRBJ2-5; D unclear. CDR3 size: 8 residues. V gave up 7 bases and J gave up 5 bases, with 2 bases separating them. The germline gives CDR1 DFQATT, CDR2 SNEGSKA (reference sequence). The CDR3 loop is CSGETQYF. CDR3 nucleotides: TGCAGTGGGGAGACCCAGTACTTC.

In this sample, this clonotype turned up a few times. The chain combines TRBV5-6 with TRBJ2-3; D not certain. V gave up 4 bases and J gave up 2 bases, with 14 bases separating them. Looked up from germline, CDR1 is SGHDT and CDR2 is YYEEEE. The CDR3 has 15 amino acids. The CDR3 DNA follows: TGTGCCAGCAGCGGAACCCGACTGGACACAGATACGCAGTATTTT. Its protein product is CASSGTRLDTDTQYF.

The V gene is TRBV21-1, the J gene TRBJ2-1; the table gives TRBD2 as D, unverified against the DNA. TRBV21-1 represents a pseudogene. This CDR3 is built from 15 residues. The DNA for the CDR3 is TGTGCCAGCAGCAAATTCGGACTAGCGTTCAATGGGCAGTTCTTC. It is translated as CASSKFGLAFNGQFF.

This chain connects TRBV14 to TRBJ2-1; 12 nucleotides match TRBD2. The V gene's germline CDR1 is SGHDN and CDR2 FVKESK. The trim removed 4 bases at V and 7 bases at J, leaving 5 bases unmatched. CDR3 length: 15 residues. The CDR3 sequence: CASSLGLAGQNEQFF. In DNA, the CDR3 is TGTGCCAGCAGCCTCGGACTAGCGGGACAGAATGAGCAGTTCTTC.

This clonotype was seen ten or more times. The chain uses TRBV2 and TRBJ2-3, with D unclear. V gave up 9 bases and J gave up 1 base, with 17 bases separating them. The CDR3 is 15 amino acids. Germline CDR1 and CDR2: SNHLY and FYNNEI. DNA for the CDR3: TGTGCCAGTAGAGAACAGATAGTCGGCACAGATACGCAGTATTTT. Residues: CASREQIVGTDTQYF.

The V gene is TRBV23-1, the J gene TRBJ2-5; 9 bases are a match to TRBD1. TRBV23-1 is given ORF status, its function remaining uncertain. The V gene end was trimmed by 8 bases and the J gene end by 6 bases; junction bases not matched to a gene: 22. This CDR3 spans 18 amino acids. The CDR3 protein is CASVSREDRGRREQTQYF. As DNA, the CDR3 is TGCGCCAGCGTTTCTAGGGAGGACAGGGGCCGCCGGGAACAGACCCAGTACTTC.

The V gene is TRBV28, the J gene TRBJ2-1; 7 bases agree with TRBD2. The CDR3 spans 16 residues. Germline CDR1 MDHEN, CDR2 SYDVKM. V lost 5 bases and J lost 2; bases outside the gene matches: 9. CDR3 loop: CASSPWGEGTYNEQFF. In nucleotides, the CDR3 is TGTGCCAGCAGTCCGTGGGGGGAGGGGACCTACAATGAGCAGTTCTTC.

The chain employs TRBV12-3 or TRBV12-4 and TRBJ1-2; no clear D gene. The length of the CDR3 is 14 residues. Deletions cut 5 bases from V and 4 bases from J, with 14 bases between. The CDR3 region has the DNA TGTGCCAGCAGTGTTGGCCAAGAGGGCTATGGCTACACCTTC. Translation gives CASSVGQEGYGYTF.

CDR3 sequence reads: CAISESGRGKLKTQYF. The CDR3 region has the DNA TGTGCCATCAGTGAGTCAGGCAGGGGCAAATTAAAGACCCAGTACTTC. The chain uses TRBV10-3 and TRBJ2-5; maybe TRBD1 (6 bases). Germline V gene lookup returns CDR1 ENHRY and CDR2 SYGVKD. The length of the CDR3 is 16 residues. Trimming took 0 bases from V and 6 from J, leaving 17 bases between them.

CDR3 sequence reads: CSARATGGGKGYNEQFF. The CDR3 DNA sequence: TGCAGTGCTAGAGCGACAGGGGGAGGGAAGGGCTACAATGAGCAGTTCTTC. The V gene is TRBV20-1, the J gene TRBJ2-1; 9 bases agree with TRBD1. Germline loops: CDR1 DFQATT, CDR2 SNEGSKA (reference sequence). The CDR3 spans 17 residues. The trim removed 1 base at V and 3 bases at J, leaving 10 bases unmatched.

The CDR3 DNA is TGTGCCAGCAGCCAAGATACTAGCTCGATTGGGGCAGATACGCAGTATTTT. This encodes CASSQDTSSIGADTQYF. The V call is TRBV4-2, the J call TRBJ2-3; D possibly corresponds to TRBD2 (6 bases). V was pared by 0 bases and J by 4 bases, with 17 bases between. The CDR3 runs to 17 residues. Germline V gene data show CDR1 as LGHNA and CDR2 as YNFKEQ.

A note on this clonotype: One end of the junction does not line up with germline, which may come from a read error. CDR3 DNA sequence: TGTGCCAGCAGTTTAGTGTGGCAGCTCACCAGGGAGCTGTTTTTT. Translation: CASSLVWQLTRELFF. The chain links TRBV12-3 or TRBV12-4 to TRBJ2-2; no definite D call. There are 15 residues in the CDR3.